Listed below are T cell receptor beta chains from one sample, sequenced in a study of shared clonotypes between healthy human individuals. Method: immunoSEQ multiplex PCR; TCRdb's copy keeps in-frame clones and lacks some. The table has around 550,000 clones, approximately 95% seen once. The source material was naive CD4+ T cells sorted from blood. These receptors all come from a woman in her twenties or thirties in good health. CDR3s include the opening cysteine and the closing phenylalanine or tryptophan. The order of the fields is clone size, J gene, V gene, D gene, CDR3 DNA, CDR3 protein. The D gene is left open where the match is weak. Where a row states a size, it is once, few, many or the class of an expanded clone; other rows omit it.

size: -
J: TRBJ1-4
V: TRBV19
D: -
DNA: TGTGCCACGAGACCCAGCAGCAATAATGAAAAACTGTTTTTT
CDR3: CATRPSSNNEKLFF

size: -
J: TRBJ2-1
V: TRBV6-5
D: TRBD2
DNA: TGTGCCAGCAGTGGCGGGACTACTAGATACAATGAGCAGTTCTTC
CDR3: CASSGGTTRYNEQFF

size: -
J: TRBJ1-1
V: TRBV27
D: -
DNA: TGTGCCAGCAGTTGGTCAGCCCTTATGAACACTGAAGCTTTCTTT
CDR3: CASSWSALMNTEAFF

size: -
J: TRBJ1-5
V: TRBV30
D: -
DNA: TGTGCCTGCAACCAGGGTCTTAATGGCAATCAGCCCCAGCATTTT
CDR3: CACNQGLNGNQPQHF

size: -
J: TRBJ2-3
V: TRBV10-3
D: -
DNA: TGTGCCATCAATGGACAGTCCACAGATACGCAGTATTTT
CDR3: CAINGQSTDTQYF

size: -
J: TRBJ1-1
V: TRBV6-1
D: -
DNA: TGTGCCAGCAGGACCCAGGACCAGGTGAACACTGAAGCTTTCTTT
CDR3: CASRTQDQVNTEAFF

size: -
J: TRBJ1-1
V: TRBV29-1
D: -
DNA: TGCAGCGGGGGGGACACTGAAGCTTTCTTT
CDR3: CSGGDTEAFF

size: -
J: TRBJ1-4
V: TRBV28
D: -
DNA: TGTGCCAGCGAACTAGGGGGGGACGAAAAACTGTTTTTT
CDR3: CASELGGDEKLFF

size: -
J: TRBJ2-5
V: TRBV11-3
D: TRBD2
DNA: TGTGCCAGCAGCGGGACTAGTGAGGGGACCCAGTACTTC
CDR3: CASSGTSEGTQYF

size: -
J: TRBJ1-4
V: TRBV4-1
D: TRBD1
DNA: TGCGCCAGCAGCTCCGGACAGGGGAGGAGTCGGCGTGAAAAACTGTTTTTT
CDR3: CASSSGQGRSRREKLFF

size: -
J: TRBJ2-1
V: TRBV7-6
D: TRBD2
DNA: TGTGCCAGCAGCTTACAGCGGGATACCACTTACAATGAGCAGTTCTTC
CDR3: CASSLQRDTTYNEQFF

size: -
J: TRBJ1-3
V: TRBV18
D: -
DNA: TGTGCCAGCTCAGCAGAATTATTAGGCAGCTCTGGAAACACCATATATTTT
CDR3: CASSAELLGSSGNTIYF

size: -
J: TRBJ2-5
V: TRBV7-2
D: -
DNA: TGTGCCAGCAGCCCAGGAGGGCCCATCGAGACCCAGTACTTC
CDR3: CASSPGGPIETQYF

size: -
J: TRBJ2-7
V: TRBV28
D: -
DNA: TGTGCCAGCAGTCCACATAAAGGCGAGCAGTACTTC
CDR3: CASSPHKGEQYF

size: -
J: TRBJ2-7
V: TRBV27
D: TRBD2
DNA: TGTGCCAGCAGTTTACGAGCGGGGGGGCCGTACGAGCAGTACTTC
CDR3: CASSLRAGGPYEQYF

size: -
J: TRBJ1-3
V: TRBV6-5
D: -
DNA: TGTGCCAGCAGTCAGGACAGCAGGGAACACACCATATATTTT
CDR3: CASSQDSREHTIYF

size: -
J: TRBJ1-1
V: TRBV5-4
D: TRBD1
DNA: TGTGCCAGCAGCTTTGACAGGGTCACTGAAGCTTTCTTT
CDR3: CASSFDRVTEAFF

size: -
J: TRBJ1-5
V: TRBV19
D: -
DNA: TGTGCCAGTAGTATGGGGGTTATTCAGCCCCAGCATTTT
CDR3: CASSMGVIQPQHF

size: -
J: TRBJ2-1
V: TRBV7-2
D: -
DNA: TGTGCCAGCAGCTTCAATCTGGGGTTGGGTAATGAGCAGTTCTTC
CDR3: CASSFNLGLGNEQFF

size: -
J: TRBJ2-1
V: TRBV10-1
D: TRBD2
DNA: TGCGCCAGCAGTGAGCGGGGGTTAAGCGGGAAGTTCGATGAGCAGTTCTTC
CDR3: CASSERGLSGKFDEQFF

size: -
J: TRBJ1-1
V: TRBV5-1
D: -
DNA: TGCGCCAGCAGCTACGCGACTTGGGGTAGACTATCTGCTGAAGCTTTCTTT
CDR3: CASSYATWGRLSAEAFF

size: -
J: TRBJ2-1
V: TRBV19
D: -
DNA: TGTGCCAGTAGTATAAGGCGGGATTTCCCTAATGAGCAGTTCTTC
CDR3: CASSIRRDFPNEQFF

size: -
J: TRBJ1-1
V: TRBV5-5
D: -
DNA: TGTGCCAGCAGCTTGGTAGGACGGGGAAACACTGAAGCTTTCTTT
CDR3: CASSLVGRGNTEAFF

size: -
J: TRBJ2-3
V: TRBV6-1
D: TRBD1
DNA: TGTGCCAGCAGGACCTGGACAGGGAGTACAGATACGCAGTATTTT
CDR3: CASRTWTGSTDTQYF

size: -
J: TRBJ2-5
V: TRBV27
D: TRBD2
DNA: TGTGCCAGCAGTTCTGGGACTAGCGGGAGGTTAGAGACCCAGTACTTC
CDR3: CASSSGTSGRLETQYF

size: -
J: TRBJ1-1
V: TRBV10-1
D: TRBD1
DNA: TGCGCCAGCAGTAACCTCGACAGGGGCACTGAAGCTTTCTTT
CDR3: CASSNLDRGTEAFF

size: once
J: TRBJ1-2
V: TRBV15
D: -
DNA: TGTGCCACCAGCCCCGCCTCTAACTATGGCTACACCTTC
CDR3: CATSPASNYGYTF

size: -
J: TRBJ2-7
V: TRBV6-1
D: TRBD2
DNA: TGTGCCAGCAGTGAGCGGGAGACCTACGAGCAGTACTTC
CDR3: CASSERETYEQYF

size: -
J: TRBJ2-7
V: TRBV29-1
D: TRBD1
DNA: TGCAGCGTTGAAAACGACAGGGGAACCTACGAGCAGTACTTC
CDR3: CSVENDRGTYEQYF

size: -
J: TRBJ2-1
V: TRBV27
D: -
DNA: TGTGCCAGCGGTTATAGCGGCTCCTACAATGAGCAGTTCTTC
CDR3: CASGYSGSYNEQFF

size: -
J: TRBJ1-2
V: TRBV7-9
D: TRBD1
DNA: TGTGCCAGCAGCTTAGGACAGGGGGCTAACTATGGCTACACCTTC
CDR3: CASSLGQGANYGYTF